What follows is one T cell receptor (beta chain) and its context. Its matching antigen is unknown. TCRdb used MiXCR to reprocess the reads, holding one entry per CDR3 protein. Here the sample spans about 770,000 distinct CDR3 sequences, roughly 29% being singletons. This record comes from a study of T cell repertoires in cytomegalovirus infection. Looking at the study overall: As its CMV epitopes, the study selected recently identified HLA-C-restricted and well-studied HLA-B-restricted targets. Indicated by public TCR beta signatures were CMV infection and matching HLA type.

Findings of the study overall: The ex vivo response was dominated by HLA-C-restricted CMV-specific TCR beta clonotypes. Of the TCR beta families, the public ones yielded a cumulative frequency that identified carriers of CMV plus the relevant HLA.

The sequencing used cultured CD8+ T cells from PBMCs, collected from culture after CMV antigen stimulation. The source of this sequence is a human donor in good health (CMV status not recorded). Some clones in this sample may be carry-over from other donors' samples.

The CDR3 DNA follows: TGTGCCAGCAGCCCTATTCTGGGGAATGAGCAGTTCTTC. Amino acids: CASSPILGNEQFF. The V call is TRBV7-4, the J call TRBJ2-1; D gene unclear. Per the germline V gene, CDR1 is SGHVT and CDR2 is SQSDAQ. CDR3 size: 13 residues. V dropped 5 bases and J dropped 7 bases, with 12 bases sitting between them.